Shown below are 9 T cell receptor beta chains from a single sample sequenced in a study of cytomegalovirus exposure and HLA in healthy donors. Amplification used 60 Vbeta primers and 13 Jbeta primers. TCRdb's table, derived via immunoSEQ multiplex PCR, lists solely in-frame clones and lacks some. The sample shows roughly 140,000 clones, about 80% of them seen only once. Source material: PBMCs. The receptors come from a middle-aged man in good health and CMV-seronegative.

V gene TRBV7-3 combines with J gene TRBJ2-1; tentatively, D is TRBD1 (6 bases). In germline, CDR1 is SGHTA, CDR2 FQGTGA. Between the trimmed V and J ends, which lost 5 bases and 4 bases, there was a span of 9 bases. This CDR3 comprises 13 residues. In nucleotides, the CDR3 is TGTGCCAGCAGCCGTGGACAGTACAATGAGCAGTTCTTC. Amino acid sequence: CASSRGQYNEQFF. The full variable domain, in which reference TRBV7-3 and TRBJ2-1 provide the parts outside the CDR3, is GAGVSQTPSNKVTEKGKYVELRCDPISGHTALYWYRQSLGQGPEFLIYFQGTGAADDSGLPNDRFFAVRPEGSVSTLKIQRTERGDSAVYLCASSRGQYNEQFFGPGTRLTVL.

This chain links TRBV7-3 with TRBJ2-3; the D gene is possibly TRBD1 (5 bases). Germline V CDR1 and CDR2: SGHTA, FQGTGA. Trimming stripped 5 bases from V and 4 bases from J, with 10 bases between. This CDR3 spans 13 amino acids. The CDR3 is CASSPQAADTQYF. CDR3 nucleotides: TGTGCCAGCAGCCCACAGGCGGCAGATACGCAGTATTTT.

The V gene is TRBV5-1, the J gene TRBJ1-4; TRBD1 matches 8 bases. Trimming took 4 bases from V and 2 from J; bases not matched to a gene: 1. The CDR3 covers 14 residues. Germline loops: CDR1 SGHRS, CDR2 YFSETQ. The CDR3 DNA sequence: TGCGCCAGCAGCCAGGGGGCGACTAATGAAAAACTGTTTTTT. The encoded protein is CASSQGATNEKLFF.

V and J are TRBV28 and TRBJ2-7; 14 nucleotides match TRBD2. V lost 6 bases and J lost 7; bases outside the gene matches: 8. Germline V gene lookup returns CDR1 MDHEN and CDR2 SYDVKM. CDR3 length: 15 residues. CDR3 bases: TGTGCCAGCAGGACGACTAGCGGGGGGGCCAGGGAGCAGTACTTC. It specifies CASRTTSGGAREQYF. Full variable domain (remainder filled in from reference TRBV28 and TRBJ2-7): DVKVTQSSRYLVKRTGEKVFLECVQDMDHENMFWYRQDPGLGLRLIYFSYDVKMKEKGDIPEGYSVSREKKERFSLILESASTNQTSMYLCASRTTSGGAREQYFGPGTRLTVT.

The V and J genes are TRBV30 and TRBJ1-6; D perhaps matches TRBD1 (5 bases). The CDR3 extends over 17 amino acids. V was trimmed by 1 base and J by 6 bases, leaving 19 bases between them. Germline CDR1 GTSNPN, CDR2 SVGIG (reference sequence). CDR3 residues: CAWSGFSAGRSNSPLHF. In DNA form, the CDR3 reads TGTGCCTGGAGTGGATTTTCGGCGGGACGGAGTAATTCACCCCTCCACTTT.

This chain uses TRBV19 with TRBJ2-2; D unclear. The CDR3 totals 15 residues. From germline, CDR1 is LNHDA and CDR2 SQIVND (reference sequence). V lost 3 bases and J lost 0, with 8 bases in between. CDR3 residues: CASSIQTTNTGELFF. The CDR3 DNA follows: TGTGCCAGTAGTATTCAGACAACGAACACCGGGGAGCTGTTTTTT. Variable domain in full (rest from reference TRBV19 and TRBJ2-2): DGGITQSPKYLFRKEGQNVTLSCEQNLNHDAMYWYRQDPGQGLRLIYYSQIVNDFQKGDIAEGYSVSREKKESFPLTVTSAQKNPTAFYLCASSIQTTNTGELFFGEGSRLTVL.

The gene calls are TRBV11-3 and TRBJ1-1; D is unresolved. This CDR3 has 12 residues. With 3 bases removed from V and 1 base from J, the gap between germline ends came to 3 bases. Germline values: CDR1 SGHNT, CDR2 YENEEA. The DNA for the CDR3 is TGTGCCAGCAGCTTCAGGAACACTGAAGCTTTCTTT. Translating it yields CASSFRNTEAFF. The whole variable domain, filled in from reference TRBV11-3 and TRBJ1-1, reads EAGVVQSPRYKIIEKKQPVAFWCNPISGHNTLYWYLQNLGQGPELLIRYENEEAVDDSQLPKDRFSAERLKGVDSTLKIQPAELGDSAVYLCASSFRNTEAFFGQGTRLTVV.

This clone was seen once. J is TRBJ2-5 and V is TRBV7-2, with TRBD2 identical over 11 bases. The CDR3 totals 17 residues. Germline CDR1 and CDR2: SGHTA and FQGNSA. V was clipped by 0 bases and J by 3 bases; unmatched bases: 6. CDR3 DNA: TGTGCCAGCAGCTTAGCCCCGACTAGCGGGGACAAAGAGACCCAGTACTTC. Amino acid sequence: CASSLAPTSGDKETQYF.

This clone has just one count. CDR3: CASSPAGTRTTNRQFF. Written as DNA, the CDR3 is TGTGCCAGCAGCCCCGCCGGGACCAGGACTACCAATAGGCAGTTCTTC. The rearrangement uses TRBV11-1 and TRBJ2-1, with D perhaps TRBD2 (6 bases). The CDR3 sequence is 16 residues long. Germline lookup yields CDR1 SGHAT and CDR2 FQDESV (reference sequence). Deletions cut 5 bases from V and 12 bases from J, with 26 bases between.